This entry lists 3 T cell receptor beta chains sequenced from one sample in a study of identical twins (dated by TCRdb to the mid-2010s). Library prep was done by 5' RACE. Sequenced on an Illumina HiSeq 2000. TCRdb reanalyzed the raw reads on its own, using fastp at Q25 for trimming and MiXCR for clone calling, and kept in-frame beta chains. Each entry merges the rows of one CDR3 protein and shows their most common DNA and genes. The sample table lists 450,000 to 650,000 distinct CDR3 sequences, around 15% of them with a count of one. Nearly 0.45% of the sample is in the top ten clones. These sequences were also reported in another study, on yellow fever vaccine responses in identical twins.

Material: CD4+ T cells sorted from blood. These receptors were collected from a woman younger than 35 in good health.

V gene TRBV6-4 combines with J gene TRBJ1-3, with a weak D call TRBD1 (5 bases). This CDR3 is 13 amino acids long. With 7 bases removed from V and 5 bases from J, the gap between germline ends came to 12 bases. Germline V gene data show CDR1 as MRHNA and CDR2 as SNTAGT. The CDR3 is CASTVQGRNTIYF. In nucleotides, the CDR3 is TGTGCCAGCACGGTTCAGGGAAGAAACACCATATATTTT.

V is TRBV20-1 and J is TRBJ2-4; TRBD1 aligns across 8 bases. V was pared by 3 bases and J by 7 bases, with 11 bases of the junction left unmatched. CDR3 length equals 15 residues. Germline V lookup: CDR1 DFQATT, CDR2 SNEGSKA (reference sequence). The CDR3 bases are TGCAGTGCTAGGGGGGCCGTGGACAGGGTGAACATTCAGTACTTC. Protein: CSARGAVDRVNIQYF.

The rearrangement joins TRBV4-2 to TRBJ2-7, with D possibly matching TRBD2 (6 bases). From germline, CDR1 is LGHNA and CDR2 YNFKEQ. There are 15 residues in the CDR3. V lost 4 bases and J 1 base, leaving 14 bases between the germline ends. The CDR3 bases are TGTGCCAGCAGCCGCGGGAACCTGCCTTCCTACGAGCAGTACGTC. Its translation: CASSRGNLPSYEQYV.